Listed below are T cell receptor beta chains from one sample, sequenced in a study of CD8+ T cells in alopecia areata. The table came from immunoSEQ multiplex PCR; TCRdb's copy has only in-frame clones and leaves some out. The sample has about 70,000 clones; approximately 28% are singletons. The starting material was CD8+ T cells sorted from blood, obtained at week 4, from a patient treated with tofacitinib. These receptors all stem from a human donor with alopecia areata. The CDR3 runs from the conserved cysteine through the conserved F or W. A D gene is named only where the DNA matches it firmly. Rows give clone size only sometimes, using once, few, many, or a class for an expanded clone.

TRBJ2-3 | . | TRBV11-2 | . | TGTGCCAGCAGGGGTGAAGGCAGGGAGAGCACAGATACGCAGTATTTT | CASRGEGRESTDTQYF
TRBJ1-1 | . | TRBV29-1 | few | TGCAGCGTTGACCTCGGTCGCGGTGAAGCTTTCTTT | CSVDLGRGEAFF
TRBJ1-4 | . | TRBV7-9 | . | TGTGCCAGCAGCCCGACTTCTTTTGGTGCAACTAATGAAAAACTGTTTTTT | CASSPTSFGATNEKLFF
TRBJ2-2 | TRBD1 | TRBV9 | . | TGTGCCAGCAGCGAAGGACAGGGTTCTTGGGGGGAGCTGTTTTTT | CASSEGQGSWGELFF
TRBJ2-1 | . | TRBV4-1 | . | TGCGCCAGCAGCCAGTCGGCTTCCGGTGGGACTGAGCAGTTCTTC | CASSQSASGGTEQFF
TRBJ2-3 | . | TRBV25-1 | few | TGTGCCAGCAGTGAATTGGTCCCCGGCGGGCAGTATTTT | CASSELVPGGQYF
TRBJ2-1 | . | TRBV29-1 | . | TGCAGCTTACGGGGACCCCTCGTAGACAATGAGCAGTTCTTC | CSLRGPLVDNEQFF
TRBJ1-5 | TRBD1 | TRBV29-1 | few | TGCAGCGTTGCGACAGGGCAAAATCAGCCCCAGCATTTT | CSVATGQNQPQHF
TRBJ2-7 | TRBD1 | TRBV14 | . | TGTGCCAGCAGCCATGGGACAGGGCCCTACGAGCAGTACTTC | CASSHGTGPYEQYF
TRBJ2-1 | TRBD2 | TRBV29-1 | . | TGCAGCGTTGAAGGCCTAGCGGGAAAGGGTGAGCAGTTCTTC | CSVEGLAGKGEQFF
TRBJ1-5 | . | TRBV25-1 | . | TGTGCCAGCAGTGACAGGGGCATGGATCAGCCCCAGCATTTT | CASSDRGMDQPQHF
TRBJ2-7 | TRBD1 | TRBV6-5 | . | TGTGCCACCGCCCCCGACAGGGCCTACGAGCAGTACTTC | CATAPDRAYEQYF
TRBJ1-1 | . | TRBV19 | . | TGTGCCAGTAGTACTTCCCAGGGATCTGAAGCTTTCTTT | CASSTSQGSEAFF
TRBJ2-2 | . | TRBV30 | few | TGTGCCTGGATTTCGTCTAGCGCCACCGGGGAGCTGTTTTTT | CAWISSSATGELFF
TRBJ2-5 | . | TRBV7-9 | . | TGTGCCAGCAGCTTAGTTCCAGAGACCCAGTACTTC | CASSLVPETQYF
TRBJ2-4 | . | TRBV30 | few | TGTGCCTGGAGTGTACCCCCGGGACCGGAACAGTACTTC | CAWSVPPGPEQYF
TRBJ2-2 | . | TRBV29-1 | . | TGCAGCGTTGAATTTAAGGGGGCGAACACCGGGGAGCTGTTTTTT | CSVEFKGANTGELFF
TRBJ1-2 | . | TRBV20-1 | . | TGCAGTGCTAGAGGGAACATCGGCTACACCTTC | CSARGNIGYTF
TRBJ2-7 | TRBD2 | TRBV5-1 | . | TGCGCCAGCAGCCCTAGCGGGAGGGCCCTCGAGCAGTACTTC | CASSPSGRALEQYF
TRBJ2-1 | TRBD1 | TRBV11-2 | few | TGTGCCAGCCGACCGCGGACAGGGGGCTACAATGAGCAGTTCTTC | CASRPRTGGYNEQFF
TRBJ1-1 | . | TRBV30 | . | TGTGCCTGGAGTGTCCAGGTAGGCTCCACTGAAGCTTTCTTT | CAWSVQVGSTEAFF
TRBJ2-2 | . | TRBV30 | few | TGTGCCTGGAGTGACGAGAACACCGGGGAGCTGTTTTTT | CAWSDENTGELFF
TRBJ1-1 | . | TRBV25-1 | . | TGTGCCAGCAGTGCCGGGGGATCCGAAGCTTTCTTT | CASSAGGSEAFF
TRBJ2-5 | . | TRBV4-1 | . | TGCGCCAGCAGCCCGCTCGGGCCAGAGACCCAGTACTTC | CASSPLGPETQYF
TRBJ1-2 | . | TRBV19 | . | TGTGCCAGTGGAGACAGGAACTATGGCTACACCTTC | CASGDRNYGYTF
TRBJ2-7 | . | TRBV4-1 | few | TGTGCCAGCAGCCTACCCCTAGACAGCGAGCAGTACTTC | CASSLPLDSEQYF
TRBJ2-2 | . | TRBV6-1 | many | TGTGCCAGCAGGCACGCGCGGGAATCCGGGGAGCTGTTTTTT | CASRHARESGELFF
TRBJ1-2 | . | TRBV30 | few | TGTGCCTGGAGTTTGGGACTCAGCTATGGCTACACCTTC | CAWSLGLSYGYTF
TRBJ2-7 | TRBD1 | TRBV7-6 | . | TGTGCCAGCAGCTCCGGGACAGGGCCCTACGAGCAGTACTTC | CASSSGTGPYEQYF
TRBJ2-1 | . | TRBV19 | . | TGTGCCAGTAGTGTCCCGGGACTGAACAATGAGCAGTTCTTC | CASSVPGLNNEQFF
TRBJ2-1 | . | TRBV29-1 | . | TGCAGCGTTGAAGTGGGAAACTACAATGAGCAGTTCTTC | CSVEVGNYNEQFF
TRBJ2-1 | TRBD1 | TRBV29-1 | . | TGCAGCGGGAGTGACAGGGGGTATTACAATGAGCAGTTCTTC | CSGSDRGYYNEQFF
TRBJ2-1 | . | TRBV27 | few | TGTGCCAGCAGTTTAACGTCAGCCTACAATGAGCAGTTCTTC | CASSLTSAYNEQFF
TRBJ2-7 | . | TRBV5-4 | many | TGTGCCAGCAGCCTGGACACTTCCTACGAGCAGTACTTC | CASSLDTSYEQYF
TRBJ2-3 | TRBD2 | TRBV15 | few | TGTGCCACCAGCAGCGGGAGGGCCACAGATACGCAGTATTTT | CATSSGRATDTQYF
TRBJ2-3 | . | TRBV11-1 | few | TGTGCCAGCAGCTCGAAATCCGGGAGAGATACGCAGTATTTT | CASSSKSGRDTQYF
TRBJ2-1 | TRBD2 | TRBV28 | few | TGTGCCAGCAGTTTAGCGGGAGGCCCTTCCTACAATGAGCAGTTCTTC | CASSLAGGPSYNEQFF
TRBJ2-1 | . | TRBV5-6 | . | TGTGCCAGCAGCTTGGTGGGCCACCTGAAGCAGTTCTTC | CASSLVGHLKQFF
TRBJ1-2 | . | TRBV29-1 | few | TGCAGCGTTGTGCCGAGTACCTATGGCTACACCTTC | CSVVPSTYGYTF
TRBJ2-5 | . | TRBV29-1 | few | TGCAGCGTTGAATGGAGGGCCCAAGAGACCCAGTACTTC | CSVEWRAQETQYF
TRBJ2-7 | . | TRBV4-1 | few | TGCGCCAGCAGCCAAGGACAGTTCATCTACGAGCAGTACTTC | CASSQGQFIYEQYF
TRBJ1-1 | . | TRBV30 | few | TGTGCCTGGAGTCCCGGTGGGGTGAACACTGAAGCTTTCTTT | CAWSPGGVNTEAFF
TRBJ2-7 | TRBD1 | TRBV19 | . | TGTGCCAGTAGCTGGGACAGCGACTCCTACGAGCAGTACTTC | CASSWDSDSYEQYF
TRBJ2-6 | . | TRBV4-3 | . | TGCGCCAGCAGCCAAACAGCAACTGGGGCCAACGTCCTGACTTTC | CASSQTATGANVLTF